This T cell receptor beta chain was sequenced during a study of a mutant IDH1 vaccine in newly diagnosed glioma. About the study: The initiation of vaccination occurred 4-6 weeks after radiotherapy alone, or with temozolomide cycles.

General observations from the study: Any relationship between pseudoprogression and changes in top peripheral T cell clonotypes seemed absent.

Regarding time point: week 35, safety follow-up. Vaccination used 300 ug of mutant IDH1 20-mer peptide per dose, with topical imiquimod. Patients were given eight vaccinations, scheduled in weeks 1, 3, 5, 7, 11, 15, 19 and 23. As regards this clone: The target antigen is unknown.

Clones were read by immunoSEQ multiplex PCR, and TCRdb kept only the in-frame ones, dropping some. Of tens of thousands of clones listed, approximately 80% were seen once; the top ten hold approximately 4.7%. The CDR3 length is 9 residues. Germline V CDR1 and CDR2: SEHNR, FQNEAQ (reference sequence). V dropped 11 bases and J dropped 7 bases, with 7 bases sitting between them. This sample comprised PBMCs, obtained from a glioma patient whose treatment included an IDH1 peptide vaccine. This receptor was identified in a middle-aged woman with glioma. Some clones in this sample may be carry-over from other donors' samples. The genes are TRBV7-9 and TRBJ2-3; tentative D call: TRBD2 (6 bases). CDR3 DNA: TGTGCCGGGGGGAATACGCAGTATTTT. Translating it yields CAGGNTQYF.